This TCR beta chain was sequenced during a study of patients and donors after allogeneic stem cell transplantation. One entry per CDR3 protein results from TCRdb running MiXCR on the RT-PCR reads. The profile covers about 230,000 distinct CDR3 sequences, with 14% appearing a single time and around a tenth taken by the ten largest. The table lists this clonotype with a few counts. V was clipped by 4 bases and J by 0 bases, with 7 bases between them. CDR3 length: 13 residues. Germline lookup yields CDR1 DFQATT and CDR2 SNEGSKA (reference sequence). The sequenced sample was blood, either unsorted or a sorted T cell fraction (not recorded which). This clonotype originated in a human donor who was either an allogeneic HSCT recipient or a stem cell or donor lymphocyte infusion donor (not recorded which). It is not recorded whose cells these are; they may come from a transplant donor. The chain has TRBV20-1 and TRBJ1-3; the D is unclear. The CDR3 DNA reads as TGCAGTGCTATAGTGAGCTCTGGAAACACCATATATTTT. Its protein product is CSAIVSSGNTIYF.